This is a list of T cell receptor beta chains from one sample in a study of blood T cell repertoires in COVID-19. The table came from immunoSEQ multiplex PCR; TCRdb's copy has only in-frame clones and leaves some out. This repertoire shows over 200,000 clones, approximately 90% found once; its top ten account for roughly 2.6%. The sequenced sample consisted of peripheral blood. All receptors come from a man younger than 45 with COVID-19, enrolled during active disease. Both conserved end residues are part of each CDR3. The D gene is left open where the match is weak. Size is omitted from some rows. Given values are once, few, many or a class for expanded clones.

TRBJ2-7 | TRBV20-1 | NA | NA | CSARDGYEQYF | TGCAGTGCTAGAGACGGCTACGAGCAGTACTTC
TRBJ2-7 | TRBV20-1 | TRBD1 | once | CSASDRVEQYF | TGCAGTGCTAGCGACAGGGTGGAGCAGTACTTC
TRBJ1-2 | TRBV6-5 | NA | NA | CASGLDYGYTF | TGTGCCAGCGGGCTGGATTATGGCTACACCTTC
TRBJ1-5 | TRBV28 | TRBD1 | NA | CAGRGPFNQPQHF | TGTGCCGGTAGGGGGCCATTCAATCAGCCCCAGCATTTT
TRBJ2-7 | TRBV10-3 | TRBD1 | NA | CAISYSRDSKSYEQYF | TGTGCCATCAGCTACTCAAGGGACAGTAAATCCTACGAGCAGTACTTC
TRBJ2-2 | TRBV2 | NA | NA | CASMAGPGGGELFF | TGTGCCAGCATGGCAGGTCCCGGGGGCGGGGAGCTGTTTTTT
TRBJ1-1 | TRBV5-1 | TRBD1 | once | CASSLQGAGTEAFF | TGCGCCAGCAGCTTACAGGGGGCTGGCACTGAAGCTTTCTTT
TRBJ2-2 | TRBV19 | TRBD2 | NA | CASSLGTSGGTGELFF | TGTGCCAGTAGTCTTGGGACTAGCGGGGGCACCGGGGAGCTGTTTTTT
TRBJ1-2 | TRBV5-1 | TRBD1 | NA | CASSLRTGGYGYTF | TGCGCCAGCAGCCTAAGAACAGGGGGCTATGGCTACACCTTC
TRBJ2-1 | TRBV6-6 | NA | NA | CASSTNFYNEQFF | TGTGCCAGCAGCACCAACTTCTACAATGAGCAGTTCTTC
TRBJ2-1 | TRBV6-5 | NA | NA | CASSYSARIYNEQFF | TGTGCCAGCAGTTACTCTGCTAGAATCTACAATGAGCAGTTCTTC
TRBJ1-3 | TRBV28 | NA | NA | CASSPSQGSGNTIYF | TGTGCCAGCAGTCCCTCCCAGGGCTCTGGAAACACCATATATTTT
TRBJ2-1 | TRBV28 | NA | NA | CASTLARIGSNEQFF | TGTGCCAGCACGCTAGCACGAATAGGGAGCAATGAGCAGTTCTTC
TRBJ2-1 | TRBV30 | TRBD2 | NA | CAWSSSGYEQFF | TGTGCCTGGAGTAGTAGCGGGTATGAGCAGTTCTTC
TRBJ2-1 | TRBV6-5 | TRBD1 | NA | CAISQGAVYNEQFF | TGTGCCATCTCACAGGGGGCGGTCTACAATGAGCAGTTCTTC
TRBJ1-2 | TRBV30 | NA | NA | CAWSVTGLGYGYTF | TGTGCCTGGAGTGTAACAGGATTGGGCTATGGCTACACCTTC
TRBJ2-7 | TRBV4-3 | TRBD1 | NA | CASSQDRGPYEQYF | TGCGCCAGCAGCCAAGATAGGGGGCCCTACGAGCAGTACTTC
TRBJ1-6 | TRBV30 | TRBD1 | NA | CAWSRQGSGSPLHF | TGTGCCTGGAGTCGACAGGGATCGGGTTCACCCCTCCACTTT
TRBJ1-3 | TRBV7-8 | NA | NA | CASSLVRNRNSGNTIYF | TGTGCCAGCAGCTTAGTTCGAAACAGGAACTCTGGAAACACCATATATTTT
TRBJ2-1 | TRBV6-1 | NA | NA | CASSDRAHNEQFF | TGTGCCAGCAGTGACAGGGCCCACAATGAGCAGTTCTTC
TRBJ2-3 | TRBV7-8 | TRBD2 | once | CASSPRTSGGALDTQYF | TGTGCCAGCAGCCCCCGGACTAGCGGGGGGGCTTTAGATACGCAGTATTTT
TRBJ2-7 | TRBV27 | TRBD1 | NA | CASRKGQGARVTREQYF | TGTGCCAGCAGAAAGGGACAGGGGGCCCGAGTGACCCGCGAGCAGTACTTC
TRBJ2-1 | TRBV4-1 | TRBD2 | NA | CASSPYPSGSLYNEQFF | TGCGCCAGCAGCCCCTATCCTAGCGGGAGCCTTTACAATGAGCAGTTCTTC
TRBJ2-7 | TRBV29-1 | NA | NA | CSVEGGQGSYEQYF | TGCAGCGTTGAAGGGGGGCAGGGATCCTACGAGCAGTACTTC
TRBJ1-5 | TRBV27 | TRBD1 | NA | CASSQGQGAIIPNQPQHF | TGTGCCAGCAGCCAGGGGCAGGGGGCCATTATCCCCAATCAGCCCCAGCATTTT
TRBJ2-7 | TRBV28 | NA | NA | CASSFHGSYEQYF | TGTGCCAGCAGTTTTCATGGCAGCTACGAGCAGTACTTC
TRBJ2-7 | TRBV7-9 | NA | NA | CASSSRDSYEQYF | TGTGCCAGCAGCTCCCGGGACTCCTACGAGCAGTACTTC
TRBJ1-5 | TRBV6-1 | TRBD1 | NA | CASSAGTGWGNNQPQHF | TGTGCCAGCAGTGCCGGGACAGGGTGGGGAAACAATCAGCCCCAGCATTTT
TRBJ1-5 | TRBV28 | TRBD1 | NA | CASSLKGALNQPQHF | TGTGCCAGCAGTTTAAAGGGGGCTCTTAATCAGCCCCAGCATTTT
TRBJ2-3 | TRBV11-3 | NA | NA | CASSLGFLGADTQYF | TGTGCCAGCAGCTTAGGTTTTTTGGGAGCAGATACGCAGTATTTT
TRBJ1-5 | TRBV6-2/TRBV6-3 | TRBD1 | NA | CASSDRQGGKQPQHF | TGTGCCAGCAGTGACAGACAGGGTGGGAAGCAGCCCCAGCATTTT
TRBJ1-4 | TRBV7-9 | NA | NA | CASSLGYQRELFF | TGTGCCAGCAGCTTAGGGTACCAACGGGAACTGTTTTTT
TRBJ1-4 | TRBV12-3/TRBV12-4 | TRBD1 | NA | CASRRGQGEKLFF | TGTGCCAGCAGGAGAGGACAGGGTGAAAAACTGTTTTTT
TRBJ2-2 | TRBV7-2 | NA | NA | CASSSSVTGELFF | TGTGCCAGCAGCTCATCAGTCACCGGGGAGCTGTTTTTT
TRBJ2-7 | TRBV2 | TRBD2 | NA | CASTRSGTSGRAQQYF | TGTGCCAGCACCCGATCCGGGACTAGCGGGAGGGCCCAGCAGTACTTC
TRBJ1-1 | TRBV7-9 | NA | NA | CASSIASTEAFF | TGTGCCAGCAGTATAGCCTCAACTGAAGCTTTCTTT
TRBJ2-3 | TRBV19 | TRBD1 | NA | CATGQGGRTDTQYF | TGTGCCACCGGACAGGGGGGAAGGACAGATACGCAGTATTTT
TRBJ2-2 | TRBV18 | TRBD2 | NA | CASSLLAVTNTGELFF | TGTGCCAGCTCACTGCTAGCGGTCACGAACACCGGGGAGCTGTTTTTT
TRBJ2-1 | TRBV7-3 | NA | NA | CASSLLPGGLYNEQFF | TGTGCCAGCAGCTTATTACCGGGCGGACTCTACAATGAGCAGTTCTTC
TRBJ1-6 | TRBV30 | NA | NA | CAWNLFGGNYNSPLHF | TGTGCCTGGAATCTCTTTGGGGGGAACTATAATTCACCCCTCCACTTT
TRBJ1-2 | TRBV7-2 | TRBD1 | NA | CASRPQGAGGYTF | TGTGCCAGCAGGCCACAGGGGGCTGGTGGCTACACCTTC
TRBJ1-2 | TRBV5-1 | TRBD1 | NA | CASSKKTSGTGNAGYTF | TGCGCCAGCAGCAAAAAAACCTCCGGGACAGGGAATGCTGGCTACACCTTC
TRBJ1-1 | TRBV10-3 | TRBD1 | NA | CAISEYGTGFEAFF | TGTGCCATCAGTGAGTACGGGACAGGGTTCGAGGCTTTCTTT
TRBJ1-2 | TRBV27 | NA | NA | CASSQPGGSRYGYTF | TGTGCCAGCAGTCAGCCGGGTGGATCCCGATATGGCTACACCTTC
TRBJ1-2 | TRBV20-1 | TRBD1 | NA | CSASMDYRGPNYGYTF | TGCAGTGCTAGTATGGATTACAGGGGACCCAACTATGGCTACACCTTC
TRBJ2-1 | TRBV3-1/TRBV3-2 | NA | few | CASSQEGGTGFGNEQFF | TGTGCCAGCAGCCAAGAAGGAGGTACAGGGTTTGGCAATGAGCAGTTCTTC
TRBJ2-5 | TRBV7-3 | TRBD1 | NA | CASSSGTGGMGTQYF | TGTGCCAGCAGCTCAGGGACAGGGGGCATGGGGACCCAGTACTTC
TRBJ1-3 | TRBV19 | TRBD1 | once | CASIRDRDSGNTIYF | TGTGCCAGTATCCGGGACAGGGACTCTGGAAACACCATATATTTT
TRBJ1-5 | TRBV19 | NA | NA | CASTEGRGGQPQHF | TGTGCCAGTACCGAAGGACGGGGAGGTCAGCCCCAGCATTTT
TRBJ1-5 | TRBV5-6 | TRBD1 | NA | CASSSYRGWKYQPQHF | TGTGCCAGCAGTTCCTACAGGGGTTGGAAGTATCAGCCCCAGCATTTT
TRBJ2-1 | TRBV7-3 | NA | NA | CASSLVASKDEQFF | TGTGCCAGCAGCTTAGTGGCTAGCAAGGATGAGCAGTTCTTC
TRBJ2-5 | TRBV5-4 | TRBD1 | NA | CASIQGGQGAYETQYF | TGTGCCAGCATTCAGGGGGGACAGGGGGCGTACGAGACCCAGTACTTC
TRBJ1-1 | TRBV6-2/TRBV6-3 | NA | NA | CASSYRGVGEAFF | TGTGCCAGCAGTTACCGGGGGGTCGGTGAAGCTTTCTTT
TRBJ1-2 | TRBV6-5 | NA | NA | CASTILQGYPYGYTF | TGTGCCAGCACTATTCTTCAGGGGTATCCTTATGGCTACACCTTC
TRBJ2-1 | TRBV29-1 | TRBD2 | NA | CSAGTIYNEQFF | TGCAGCGCCGGGACTATCTACAATGAGCAGTTCTTC
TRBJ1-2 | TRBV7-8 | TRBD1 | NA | CASSLGQPRNYGYTF | TGTGCCAGCAGCTTGGGACAGCCTAGGAACTATGGCTACACCTTC
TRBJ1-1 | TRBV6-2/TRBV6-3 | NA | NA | CASSYRDYANTEAFF | TGTGCCAGCAGTTACCGGGACTACGCAAACACTGAAGCTTTCTTT
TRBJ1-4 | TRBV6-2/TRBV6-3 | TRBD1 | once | CASSPRTGVREKLFF | TGTGCCAGCAGTCCCCGGACAGGGGTCCGTGAAAAACTGTTTTTT
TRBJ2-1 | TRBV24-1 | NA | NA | CATSDPGGDGSEQFF | TGTGCCACCAGTGATCCGGGGGGCGATGGGAGTGAGCAGTTCTTC